The TCR beta chain described here comes from a study of blood T cell repertoires in COVID-19. Data came from immunoSEQ multiplex PCR; TCRdb stores just in-frame clones and leaves some out. The sample shows tens of thousands of clones, approximately 90% of them seen only once. CDR3 length: 16 amino acids. After removal of 0 bases from V and 5 bases from J, the junction contained 7 bases not matched to a gene. Germline CDR1 reads LGHNA; CDR2 reads YNFKEQ. The specimen was peripheral blood. The chain joins TRBV4-2 to TRBJ2-5, with TRBD2 identical over 9 bases. The source is a woman in her sixties with COVID-19, enrolled during active disease. The CDR3 is CASSQDWTSVRETQYF. The CDR3 nucleotides read TGTGCCAGCAGCCAAGATTGGACTAGCGTACGGGAGACCCAGTACTTC.